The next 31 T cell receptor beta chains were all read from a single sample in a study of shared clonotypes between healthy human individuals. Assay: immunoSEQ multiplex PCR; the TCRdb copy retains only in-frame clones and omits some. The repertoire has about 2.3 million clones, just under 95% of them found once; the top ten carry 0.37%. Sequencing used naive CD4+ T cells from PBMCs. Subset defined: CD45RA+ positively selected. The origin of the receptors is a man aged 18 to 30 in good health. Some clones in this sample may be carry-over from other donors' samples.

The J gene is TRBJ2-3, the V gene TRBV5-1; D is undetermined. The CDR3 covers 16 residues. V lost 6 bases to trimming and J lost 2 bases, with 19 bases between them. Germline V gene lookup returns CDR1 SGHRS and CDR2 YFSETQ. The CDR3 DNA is TGCGCCAGCACAGAAGCCCCATCTCTTTCCACAGATACGCAGTATTTT. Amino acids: CASTEAPSLSTDTQYF.

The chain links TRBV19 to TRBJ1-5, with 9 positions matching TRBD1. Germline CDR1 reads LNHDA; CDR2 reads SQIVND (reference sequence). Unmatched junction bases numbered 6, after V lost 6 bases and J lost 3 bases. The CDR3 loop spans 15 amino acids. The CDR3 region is CASRKTGGVNQPQHF. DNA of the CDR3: TGTGCCAGTAGGAAGACAGGGGGGGTCAATCAGCCCCAGCATTTT.

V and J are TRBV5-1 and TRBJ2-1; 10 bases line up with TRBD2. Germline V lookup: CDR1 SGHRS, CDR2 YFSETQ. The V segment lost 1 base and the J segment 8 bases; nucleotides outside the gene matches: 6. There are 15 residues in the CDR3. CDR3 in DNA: TGCGCCAGCAGCTTGATACCTAGCGGGAGTCATGAGCAGTTCTTC. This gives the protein CASSLIPSGSHEQFF. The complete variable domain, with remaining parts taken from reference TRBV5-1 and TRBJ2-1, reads KAGVTQTPRYLIKTRGQQVTLSCSPISGHRSVSWYQQTPGQGLQFLFEYFSETQRNKGNFPGRFSGRQFSNSRSEMNVSTLELGDSALYLCASSLIPSGSHEQFFGPGTRLTVL.

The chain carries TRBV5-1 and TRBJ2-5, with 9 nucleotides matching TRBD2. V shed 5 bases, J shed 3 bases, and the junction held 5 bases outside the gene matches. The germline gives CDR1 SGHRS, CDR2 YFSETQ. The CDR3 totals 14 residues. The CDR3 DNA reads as TGCGCCAGCAGTTCAAGACTAGCGGAAGAGACCCAGTACTTC. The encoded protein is CASSSRLAEETQYF.

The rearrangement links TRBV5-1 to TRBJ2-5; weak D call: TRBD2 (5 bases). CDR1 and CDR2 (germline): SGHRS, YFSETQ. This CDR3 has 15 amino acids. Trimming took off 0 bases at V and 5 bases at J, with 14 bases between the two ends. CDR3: CASSLVVGDAETQYF. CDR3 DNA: TGCGCCAGCAGCTTGGTCGTGGGAGATGCCGAGACCCAGTACTTC.

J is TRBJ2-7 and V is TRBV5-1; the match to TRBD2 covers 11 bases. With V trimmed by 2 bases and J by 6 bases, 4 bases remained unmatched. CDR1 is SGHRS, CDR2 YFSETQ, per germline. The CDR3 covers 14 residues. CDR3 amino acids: CASSFTSGSREQYF. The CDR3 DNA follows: TGCGCCAGCAGCTTTACTAGCGGGAGTCGCGAGCAGTACTTC.

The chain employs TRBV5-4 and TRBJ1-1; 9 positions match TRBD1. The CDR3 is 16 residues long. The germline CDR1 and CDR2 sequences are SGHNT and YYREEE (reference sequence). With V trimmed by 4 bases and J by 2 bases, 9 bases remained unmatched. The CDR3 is CASSAKQGAPNTEAFF. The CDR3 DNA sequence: TGTGCCAGCAGCGCAAAACAGGGGGCGCCTAACACTGAAGCTTTCTTT.

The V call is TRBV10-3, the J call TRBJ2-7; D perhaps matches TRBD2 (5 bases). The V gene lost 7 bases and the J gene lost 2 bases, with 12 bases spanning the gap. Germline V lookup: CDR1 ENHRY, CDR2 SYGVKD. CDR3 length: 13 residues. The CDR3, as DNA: TGTGCCATCAAGGTAGCCGGGACCTACGAGCAGTACTTC. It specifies CAIKVAGTYEQYF.

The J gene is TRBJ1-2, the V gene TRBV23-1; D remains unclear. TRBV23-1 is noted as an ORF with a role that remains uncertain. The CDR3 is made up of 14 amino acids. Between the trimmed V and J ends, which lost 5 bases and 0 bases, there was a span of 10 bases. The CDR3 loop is CASSSGRANYGYTF. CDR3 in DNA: TGCGCCAGCAGTTCAGGTAGAGCTAACTATGGCTACACCTTC.

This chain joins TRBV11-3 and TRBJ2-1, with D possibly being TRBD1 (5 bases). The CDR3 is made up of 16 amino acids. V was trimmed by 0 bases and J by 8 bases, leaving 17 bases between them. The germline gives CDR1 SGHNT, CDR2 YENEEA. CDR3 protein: CASSLEGQALVHEQFF. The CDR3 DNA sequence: TGTGCCAGCAGCTTAGAGGGGCAGGCCCTGGTGCATGAGCAGTTCTTC.

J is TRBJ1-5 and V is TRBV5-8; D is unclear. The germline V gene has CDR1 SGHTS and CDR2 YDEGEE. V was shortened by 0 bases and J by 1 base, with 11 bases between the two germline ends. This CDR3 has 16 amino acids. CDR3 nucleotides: TGTGCCAGCAGCTTGGTGGGGTTTGAGAGCAATCAGCCCCAGCATTTT. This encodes CASSLVGFESNQPQHF.

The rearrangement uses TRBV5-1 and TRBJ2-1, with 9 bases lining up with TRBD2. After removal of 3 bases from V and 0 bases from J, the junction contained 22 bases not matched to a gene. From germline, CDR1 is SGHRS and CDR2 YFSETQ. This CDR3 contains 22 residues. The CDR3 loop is CASSSTYKAGTSSLSSYNEQFF. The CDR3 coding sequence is TGCGCCAGCAGCTCAACCTACAAAGCCGGGACTAGCTCATTGAGCTCCTACAATGAGCAGTTCTTC.

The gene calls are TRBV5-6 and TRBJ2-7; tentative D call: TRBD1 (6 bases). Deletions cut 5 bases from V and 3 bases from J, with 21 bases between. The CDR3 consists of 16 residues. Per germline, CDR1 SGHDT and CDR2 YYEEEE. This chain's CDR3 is CASSPSLRTARYEQYF. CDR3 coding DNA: TGTGCCAGCAGTCCCTCCCTGAGGACAGCCCGCTACGAGCAGTACTTC.

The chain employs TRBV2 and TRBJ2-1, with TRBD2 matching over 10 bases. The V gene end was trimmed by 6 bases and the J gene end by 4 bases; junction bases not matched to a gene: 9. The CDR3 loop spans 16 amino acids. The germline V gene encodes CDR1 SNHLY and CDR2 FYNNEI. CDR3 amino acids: CASSQQLAGIYNEQFF. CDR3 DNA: TGTGCCAGCAGCCAACAACTAGCGGGAATTTACAATGAGCAGTTCTTC.

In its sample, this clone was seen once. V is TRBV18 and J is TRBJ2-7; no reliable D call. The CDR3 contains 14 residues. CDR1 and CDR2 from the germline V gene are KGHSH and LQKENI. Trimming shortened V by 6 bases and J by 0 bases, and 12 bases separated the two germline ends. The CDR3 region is CASSDPRGSYEQYF. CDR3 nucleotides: TGTGCCAGCTCCGACCCCCGCGGCTCCTACGAGCAGTACTTC.

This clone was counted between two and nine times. The CDR3 DNA follows: TGTGCCAGCAGTTCGCAGGGACCAGGAAACACCATATATTTT. It specifies CASSSQGPGNTIYF. V usage is TRBV28 and J usage is TRBJ1-3; D might be TRBD1 (5 bases). This CDR3 is 14 amino acids long. Germline CDR1 reads MDHEN; CDR2 reads SYDVKM. V lost 4 bases and J 4 bases, leaving 11 bases between the germline ends.

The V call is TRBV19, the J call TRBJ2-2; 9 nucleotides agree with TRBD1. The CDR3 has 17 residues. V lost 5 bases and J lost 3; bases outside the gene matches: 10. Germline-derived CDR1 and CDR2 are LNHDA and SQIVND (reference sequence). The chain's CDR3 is CASSGLPGQGYTGELFF. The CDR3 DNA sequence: TGTGCCAGTAGTGGCCTACCGGGACAGGGATACACCGGGGAGCTGTTTTTT.

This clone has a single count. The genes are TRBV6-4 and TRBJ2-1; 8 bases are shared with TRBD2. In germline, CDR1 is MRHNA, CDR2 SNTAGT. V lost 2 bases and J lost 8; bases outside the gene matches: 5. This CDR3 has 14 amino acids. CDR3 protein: CASSDMGLGDEQFF. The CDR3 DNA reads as TGTGCCAGCAGTGACATGGGACTAGGCGATGAGCAGTTCTTC.

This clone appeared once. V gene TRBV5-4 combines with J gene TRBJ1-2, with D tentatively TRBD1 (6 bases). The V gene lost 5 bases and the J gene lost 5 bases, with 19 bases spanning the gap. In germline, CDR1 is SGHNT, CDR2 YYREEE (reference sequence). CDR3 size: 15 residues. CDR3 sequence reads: CASRLWGQKGYGYTF. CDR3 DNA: TGTGCCAGCAGACTTTGGGGGCAAAAAGGGTATGGCTACACCTTC.

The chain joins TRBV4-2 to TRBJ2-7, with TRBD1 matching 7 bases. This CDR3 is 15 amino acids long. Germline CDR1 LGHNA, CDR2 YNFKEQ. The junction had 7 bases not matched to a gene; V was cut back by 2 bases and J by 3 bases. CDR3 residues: CASSQQPGQLYEQYF. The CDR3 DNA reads TGTGCCAGCAGCCAACAACCGGGACAGCTCTACGAGCAGTACTTC.

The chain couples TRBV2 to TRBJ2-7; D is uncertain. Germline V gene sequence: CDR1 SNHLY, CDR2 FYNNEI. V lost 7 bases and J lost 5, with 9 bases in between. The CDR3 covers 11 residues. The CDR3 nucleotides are TGTGCCAGCATGGTTGTCCACGAGCAGTACTTC. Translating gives CASMVVHEQYF.

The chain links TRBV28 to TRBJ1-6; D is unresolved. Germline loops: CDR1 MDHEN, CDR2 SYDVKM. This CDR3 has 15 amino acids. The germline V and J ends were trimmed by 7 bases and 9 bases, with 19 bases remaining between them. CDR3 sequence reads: CASTGGVTRFSPLHF. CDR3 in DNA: TGTGCCAGCACCGGTGGCGTCACCCGATTTTCACCCCTCCACTTT. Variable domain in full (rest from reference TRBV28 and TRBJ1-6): DVKVTQSSRYLVKRTGEKVFLECVQDMDHENMFWYRQDPGLGLRLIYFSYDVKMKEKGDIPEGYSVSREKKERFSLILESASTNQTSMYLCASTGGVTRFSPLHFGNGTRLTVT.

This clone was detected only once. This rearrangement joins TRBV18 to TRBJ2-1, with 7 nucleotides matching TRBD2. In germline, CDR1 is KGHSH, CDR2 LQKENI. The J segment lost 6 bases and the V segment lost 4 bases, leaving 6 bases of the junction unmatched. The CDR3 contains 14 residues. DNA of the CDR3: TGTGCCAGCTCACGGGGGGGAGGGCCCAATGAGCAGTTCTTC. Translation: CASSRGGGPNEQFF. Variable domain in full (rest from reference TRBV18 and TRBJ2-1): NAGVMQNPRHLVRRRGQEARLRCSPMKGHSHVYWYRQLPEEGLKFMVYLQKENIIDESGMPKERFSAEFPKEGPSILRIQQVVRGDSAAYFCASSRGGGPNEQFFGPGTRLTVL.

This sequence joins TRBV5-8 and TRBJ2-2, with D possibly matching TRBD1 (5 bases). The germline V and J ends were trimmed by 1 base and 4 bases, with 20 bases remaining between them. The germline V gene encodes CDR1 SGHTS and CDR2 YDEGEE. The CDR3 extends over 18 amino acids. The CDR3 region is CASSLFLGHLSGTGELFF. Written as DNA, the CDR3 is TGTGCCAGCAGCTTGTTCCTGGGGCACCTTTCTGGCACCGGGGAGCTGTTTTTT.

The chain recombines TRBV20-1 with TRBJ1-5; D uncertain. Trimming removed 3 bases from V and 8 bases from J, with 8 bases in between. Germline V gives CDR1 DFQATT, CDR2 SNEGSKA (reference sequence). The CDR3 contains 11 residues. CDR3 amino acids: CSASQEEPQHF. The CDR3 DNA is TGCAGTGCTAGCCAAGAGGAGCCCCAGCATTTT.

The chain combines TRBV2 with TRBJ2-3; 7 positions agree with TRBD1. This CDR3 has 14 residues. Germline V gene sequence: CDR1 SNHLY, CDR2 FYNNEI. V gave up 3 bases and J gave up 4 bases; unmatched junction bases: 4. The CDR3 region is CASSDRGGADTQYF. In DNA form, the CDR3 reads TGTGCCAGCAGTGACCGAGGGGGCGCAGATACGCAGTATTTT.

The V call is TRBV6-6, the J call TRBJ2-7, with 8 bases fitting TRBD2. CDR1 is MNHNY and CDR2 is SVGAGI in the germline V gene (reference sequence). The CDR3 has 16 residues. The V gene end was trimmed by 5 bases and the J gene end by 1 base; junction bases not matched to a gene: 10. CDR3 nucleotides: TGTGCCAGCAGTATCGGTTCCGGGAGGGGATCCTACGAGCAGTACTTC. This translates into CASSIGSGRGSYEQYF.

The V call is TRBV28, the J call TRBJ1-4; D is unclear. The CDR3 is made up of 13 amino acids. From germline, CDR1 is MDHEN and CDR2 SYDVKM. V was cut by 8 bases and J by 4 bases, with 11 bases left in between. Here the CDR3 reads CASLGHNNEKLFF. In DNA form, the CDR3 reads TGTGCCAGCCTCGGTCACAATAATGAAAAACTGTTTTTT.

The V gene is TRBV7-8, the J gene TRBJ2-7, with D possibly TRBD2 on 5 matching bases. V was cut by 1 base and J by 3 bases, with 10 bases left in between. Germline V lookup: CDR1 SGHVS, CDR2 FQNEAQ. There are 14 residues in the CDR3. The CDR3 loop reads CASSLVPSLYEQYF. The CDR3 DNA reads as TGTGCCAGCAGCTTAGTACCTAGCCTCTACGAGCAGTACTTC. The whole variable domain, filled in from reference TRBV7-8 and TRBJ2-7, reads GAGVSQSPRYKVAKRGQDVALRCDPISGHVSLFWYQQALGQGPEFLTYFQNEAQLDKSGLPSDRFFAERPEGSVSTLKIQRTQQEDSAVYLCASSLVPSLYEQYFGPGTRLTVT.

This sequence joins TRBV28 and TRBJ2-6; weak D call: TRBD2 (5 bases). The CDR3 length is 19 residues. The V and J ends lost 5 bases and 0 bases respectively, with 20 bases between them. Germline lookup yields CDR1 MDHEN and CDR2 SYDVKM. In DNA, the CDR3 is TGTGCCAGCAGTCTCGGGATCCCCCGGTTTTCCTCTGGGGCCAACGTCCTGACTTTC. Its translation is CASSLGIPRFSSGANVLTF. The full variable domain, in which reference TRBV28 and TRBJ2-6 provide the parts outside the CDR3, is DVKVTQSSRYLVKRTGEKVFLECVQDMDHENMFWYRQDPGLGLRLIYFSYDVKMKEKGDIPEGYSVSREKKERFSLILESASTNQTSMYLCASSLGIPRFSSGANVLTFGAGSRLTVL.

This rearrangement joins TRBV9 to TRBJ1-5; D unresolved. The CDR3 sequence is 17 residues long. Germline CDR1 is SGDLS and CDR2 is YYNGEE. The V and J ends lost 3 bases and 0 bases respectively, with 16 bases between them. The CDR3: CASSANFKIASNQPQHF. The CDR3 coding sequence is TGTGCCAGCAGCGCCAACTTTAAGATAGCTAGCAATCAGCCCCAGCATTTT.